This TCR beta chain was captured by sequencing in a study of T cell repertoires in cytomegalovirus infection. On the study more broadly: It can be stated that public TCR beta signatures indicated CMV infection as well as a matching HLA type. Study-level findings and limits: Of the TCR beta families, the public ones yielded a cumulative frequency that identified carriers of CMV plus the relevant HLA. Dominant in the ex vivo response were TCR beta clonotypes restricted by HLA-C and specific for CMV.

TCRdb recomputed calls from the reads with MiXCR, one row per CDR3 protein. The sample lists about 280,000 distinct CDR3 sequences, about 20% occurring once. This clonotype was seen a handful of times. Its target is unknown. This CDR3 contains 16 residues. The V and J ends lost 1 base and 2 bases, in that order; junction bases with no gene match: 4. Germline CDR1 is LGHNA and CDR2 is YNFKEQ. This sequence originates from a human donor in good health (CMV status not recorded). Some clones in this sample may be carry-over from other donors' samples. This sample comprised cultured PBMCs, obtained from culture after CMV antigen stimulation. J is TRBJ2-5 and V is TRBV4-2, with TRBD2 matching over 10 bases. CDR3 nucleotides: TGTGCCAGCAGCCAAGGGACTAGCGGAATACAAGAGACCCAGTACTTC. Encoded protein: CASSQGTSGIQETQYF.